This T cell receptor beta chain was sequenced in a study of blood T cells in healthy people across ages. Study-wide background: Per every two T cells, about one barcoded beta molecule was captured by template switching. Study-level results: PBMCs were not sorted, which prevented a conclusive comparison of naive versus antigen-experienced cells.

Sample-barcoded 5' priming and a J-beta primer mix drove a second PCR of about 6 to 12 cycles. Every sample produced at least 2.5 million CDR3-containing paired-end reads. MiXCR, applied by TCRdb to the 5' RACE reads, yields one record per CDR3 protein. The data hold more than 800,000 distinct CDR3 sequences, with 25% to 30% observed a single time. CDR1 and CDR2 (germline): SQVTM, ANQGSEA. The CDR3 is 13 residues long. V was clipped by 3 bases and J by 11 bases, with 19 bases between them. Peripheral blood, around 9.4 milliliters per donor, was collected. Regarding this clonotype: Its target is not known.

Source material: blood. The V call is TRBV29-1, the J call TRBJ2-5, with D possibly matching TRBD2 (6 bases). This clonotype originated in a woman of 80 years or more in good health. The CDR3 DNA sequence: TGCAGCGTTGAGTCCTCGTCTGGGGGGACTCAGTACTTC. It specifies CSVESSSGGTQYF.